This is a list of T cell receptor beta chains from one sample in a study of cytomegalovirus exposure and HLA in healthy donors. The protocol was immunoSEQ multiplex PCR, while the TCRdb copy is restricted to in-frame clones and leaves out a portion. This table holds around 150,000 clones, around 72% found once. The sequenced sample was PBMCs. Every receptor here comes from a man younger than 35 in good health and CMV-seronegative. Both conserved end residues are part of each CDR3. Fields, in order: V gene, CDR3 length, clone size, J gene, D gene, CDR3 protein, CDR3 DNA. A D gene is named only where the DNA matches it firmly. Size tells how often a clone was seen (once, few, many) or the class of an expanded clone, and some rows leave it out.

>TRBV15|15|once|TRBJ2-7|TRBD1
CATSRGATGSYEQYF
TGTGCCACCAGCAGAGGGGCGACAGGGTCGTACGAGCAGTACTTC
>TRBV7-2|16|.|TRBJ1-3|.
CASSRHTTGDGNTIYF
TGTGCCAGCAGCCGTCACACTACAGGAGATGGAAACACCATATATTTT
>TRBV11-3|12|.|TRBJ2-2|.
CASSLAGGELFF
TGTGCCAGCAGCTTAGCAGGAGGGGAGCTGTTTTTT
>TRBV6-8|15|.|TRBJ2-7|.
CASSQPPWRDYEQYF
TGTGCCAGCAGCCAACCCCCGTGGCGGGACTACGAGCAGTACTTC
>TRBV7-2|17|.|TRBJ2-2|TRBD2
CASSLGGRGGSGGELFF
TGTGCCAGCAGCTTAGGTGGTAGGGGAGGGTCCGGCGGGGAGCTGTTTTTT
>TRBV11-3|16|.|TRBJ2-1|TRBD2
CASSRRLAGGYNEQFF
TGTGCCAGCAGCCGTCGACTAGCGGGAGGTTACAATGAGCAGTTCTTC
>TRBV14|14|.|TRBJ1-2|.
CASSQVRGNYGYTF
TGTGCCAGCAGCCAAGTTAGGGGAAACTATGGCTACACCTTC
>TRBV4-3|14|.|TRBJ2-3|.
CASSQVDGADTQYF
TGCGCCAGCAGCCAAGTTGACGGGGCAGATACGCAGTATTTT
>TRBV7-2|15|.|TRBJ2-5|TRBD2
CASSRTSGGPETQYF
TGTGCCAGCAGCCGGACTAGCGGGGGCCCAGAGACCCAGTACTTC
>TRBV5-1|18|.|TRBJ2-7|TRBD2
CASSLGGLAGGTSYEQYF
TGCGCCAGCAGCTTGGGGGGACTAGCGGGAGGGACTTCCTACGAGCAGTACTTC
>TRBV27|12|.|TRBJ2-7|.
CASGQNSYEQYF
TGTGCCAGCGGACAAAACTCCTACGAGCAGTACTTC
>TRBV4-1|14|.|TRBJ2-5|.
CASSPPVTQETQYF
TGCGCCAGCAGCCCGCCAGTTACACAAGAGACCCAGTACTTC
>TRBV4-1|15|.|TRBJ2-7|TRBD1
CASSQDSGTGTEQYF
TGCGCCAGCAGCCAAGATTCGGGGACAGGGACCGAGCAGTACTTC
>TRBV10-3|12|.|TRBJ1-3|.
CAIRASGNTIYF
TGTGCCATCAGGGCCTCGGGAAACACCATATATTTT
>TRBV4-1|15|.|TRBJ2-2|TRBD2
CASSQPTSGTGELFF
TGCGCCAGCAGCCAACCCACTAGCGGGACCGGGGAGCTGTTTTTT
>TRBV7-8|15|.|TRBJ2-3|TRBD2
CASSARLAGTDTQYF
TGTGCCAGCAGCGCCCGACTAGCGGGCACAGATACGCAGTATTTT
>TRBV28|13|.|TRBJ1-1|.
CASSFGQNTEAFF
TGTGCCAGCAGTTTTGGACAGAACACTGAAGCTTTCTTT
>TRBV25-1|15|once|TRBJ1-6|.
CASSGPGQTNSPLHF
TGTGCCAGCAGTGGCCCCGGACAGACTAATTCACCCCTCCACTTT
>TRBV4-1|15|once|TRBJ1-4|TRBD1
CASSPRQGAKEKLFF
TGCGCCAGCAGCCCTCGACAGGGGGCTAAAGAAAAACTGTTTTTT
>TRBV2|13|.|TRBJ2-7|.
CASGGPLAYEQYF
TGTGCCAGCGGTGGACCGTTAGCGTATGAGCAGTACTTC
>TRBV4-3|14|.|TRBJ1-1|TRBD1
CASSRDRGNTEAFF
TGCGCCAGCAGCCGAGACAGGGGGAACACTGAAGCTTTCTTT
>TRBV15|13|once|TRBJ2-7|TRBD2
CATSGREVLEQYF
TGTGCCACCAGCGGGCGGGAGGTCCTCGAGCAGTACTTC
>TRBV7-8|16|.|TRBJ2-5|TRBD2
CASSLWRGSPRETQYF
TGTGCCAGCAGCTTATGGCGGGGGAGCCCCAGAGAGACCCAGTACTTC
>TRBV25-1|18|.|TRBJ2-7|TRBD2
CASSAAVELSGRVNEQYF
TGTGCCAGCAGTGCAGCGGTTGAACTAAGCGGGAGGGTGAACGAGCAGTACTTC
>TRBV2|15|.|TRBJ1-1|.
CASSERGGIETEAFF
TGTGCCAGCAGTGAACGGGGGGGGATCGAGACTGAAGCTTTCTTT
>TRBV28|14|.|TRBJ1-2|.
CASREGRRNYGYTF
TGTGCCAGCAGGGAGGGAAGGCGGAACTATGGCTACACCTTC
>TRBV30|13|.|TRBJ1-1|.
CAWSDNRNTEAFF
TGTGCCTGGAGTGATAACAGGAACACTGAAGCTTTCTTT
>TRBV7-2|15|.|TRBJ2-7|.
CASSWARGGSYEQYF
TGTGCCAGCAGCTGGGCCAGGGGTGGGTCCTACGAGCAGTACTTC
>TRBV5-1|14|.|TRBJ1-2|TRBD1
CASSLGQGNHGYTF
TGCGCCAGCAGCTTGGGACAGGGGAATCATGGCTACACCTTC
>TRBV4-1|14|.|TRBJ1-1|.
CASSQDVRQTRAFF
TGCGCCAGCAGCCAAGATGTGAGACAGACAAGGGCTTTCTTT
>TRBV5-1|16|.|TRBJ1-1|.
CASSLGTGLVNTEAFF
TGCGCCAGCAGCTTGGGAACAGGGTTGGTAAACACTGAAGCTTTCTTT
>TRBV7-9|14|.|TRBJ1-1|TRBD1
CASSLRGGILEAFF
TGTGCCAGCAGCTTAAGAGGGGGCATCCTGGAAGCTTTCTTT
>TRBV7-2|14|.|TRBJ2-3|.
CASSLDYTTDTQYF
TGTGCCAGCAGCTTAGACTACACCACAGATACGCAGTATTTT